These 2 T cell receptor beta chains came from one sample sequenced in a study of ipilimumab plus nivolumab after autologous stem cell transplantation. Generated by immunoSEQ multiplex PCR, the TCRdb table keeps only in-frame clones and is missing some. The sample has 17,000 or so clones; about three quarters are singletons. Sequenced here: PBMCs, sampled in a trial of ipilimumab plus nivolumab as post-transplant consolidation. These receptors came from a male donor with diffuse large B-cell lymphoma.

J is TRBJ1-5 and V is TRBV6-5, with 11 bases lining up with TRBD1. The CDR3 loop spans 14 amino acids. V dropped 5 bases and J dropped 4; count of bases not matched to a gene: 1. Germline loops: CDR1 MNHEY, CDR2 SVGAGI. CDR3: CASSGTGGNQPQHF. The DNA for the CDR3 is TGTGCCAGCAGTGGGACAGGGGGGAATCAGCCCCAGCATTTT.

This clone was found once. This chain uses TRBV27 with TRBJ1-1; D unclear. The CDR3 contains 13 residues. Trimming stripped 4 bases from V and 11 bases from J, with 17 bases between. Germline V gene lookup returns CDR1 MNHEY and CDR2 SMNVEV (reference sequence). The CDR3 reads CASSSYSEAGAFF. The DNA of the CDR3 is TGTGCCAGCAGTTCATATTCGGAGGCGGGGGCTTTCTTT.